These 18 T cell receptor beta chains were all obtained from the same sample, sequenced in a study of control samples from healthy donors and cancer patients. Profiling relied on immunoSEQ multiplex PCR, and the TCRdb table lists in-frame clones only, not all of them. The sample includes roughly 450,000 clones, 75% to 95% seen only once; the top ten take 5.5% to 7.5%. The sample was PBMCs. The receptor set was obtained from a man aged 35-49 years with head and neck cancer.

V gene TRBV14 combines with J gene TRBJ1-2; 8 nucleotides line up with TRBD1. Per the germline V gene, CDR1 is SGHDN and CDR2 is FVKESK. The CDR3 covers 14 residues. V was pared by 1 base and J by 4 bases, with 2 bases of the junction left unmatched. CDR3 sequence reads: CASSQVDRVYGYTF. DNA of the CDR3: TGTGCCAGCAGCCAAGTGGACAGGGTCTATGGCTACACCTTC.

This rearrangement joins TRBV7-3 to TRBJ2-6; D may match TRBD1 or TRBD2 (5 bases each). In germline, CDR1 is SGHTA, CDR2 FQGTGA. V lost 2 bases and J lost 3, with 11 bases in between. This CDR3 spans 16 amino acids. CDR3 sequence (DNA): TGTGCCAGCAGCTTATATGGGGCGGGTGGGGCCAACGTCCTGACTTTC. Protein: CASSLYGAGGANVLTF.

The chain is built from TRBV9 and TRBJ2-3, with D uncertain. CDR1 and CDR2 from the germline V gene are SGDLS and YYNGEE. V was shortened by 7 bases and J by 6 bases, with 9 bases between the two germline ends. The CDR3 has 11 residues. This CDR3 is CASSETDTQYF. The CDR3 DNA sequence: TGTGCCAGCTCGGAGACGGATACGCAGTATTTT.

The rearrangement links TRBV7-9 to TRBJ2-2; perhaps TRBD2 as D (6 bases). In germline, CDR1 is SEHNR, CDR2 FQNEAQ (reference sequence). V lost 4 bases to trimming and J lost 7 bases, with 13 bases between them. The CDR3 has 14 residues. The CDR3 spells CASSSSGGFGELFF. The CDR3 nucleotides read TGTGCCAGCAGCTCTTCCGGGGGTTTCGGGGAGCTGTTTTTT.

The V call is TRBV25-1, the J call TRBJ1-1; no reliable D call. Per the germline V gene, CDR1 is MGHDK and CDR2 is SYGVNS. The ends were cut back, 5 bases at V and 1 base at J, with 8 bases in the middle. CDR3 length equals 13 residues. In DNA, the CDR3 is TGTGCCAGCAGTTGGGCGGAGAACACTGAAGCTTTCTTT. This encodes CASSWAENTEAFF.

V and J are TRBV6-1 and TRBJ2-1, with D maybe TRBD1 (5 bases). This CDR3 is built from 13 residues. The germline V gene encodes CDR1 MNHNS and CDR2 SASEGT. V lost 2 bases and J lost 6, with 8 bases in between. CDR3 in amino acids: CASSESGINEQFF. For the CDR3, the DNA is TGTGCCAGCAGTGAATCAGGGATCAATGAGCAGTTCTTC.

The gene calls are TRBV18 and TRBJ2-5; D gene unclear. V was shortened by 2 bases and J by 5 bases, with 15 bases between the two germline ends. This CDR3 is 15 amino acids long. CDR1 and CDR2 from the germline V gene are KGHSH and LQKENI. CDR3 in DNA: TGTGCCAGCTCACCATCAATGTTAACATGGGAGACCCAGTACTTC. Its translation is CASSPSMLTWETQYF.

The chain uses TRBV7-2 and TRBJ2-2, with D possibly TRBD1 on 5 matching bases. Trimming removed 5 bases at V and 8 bases at J, with 18 bases between. Germline CDR1 SGHTA, CDR2 FQGNSA. This CDR3 has 15 residues. The DNA of the CDR3 is TGTGCCAGCAGCCTCCGAGGCAGGGTTGCTGGGGAGCTGTTTTTT. This sequence encodes CASSLRGRVAGELFF. Based on the CDR3 plus reference TRBV7-2 and TRBJ2-2, the full variable domain is GAGVSQSPSNKVTEKGKDVELRCDPISGHTALYWYRQSLGQGLEFLIYFQGNSAPDKSGLPSDRFSAERTGGSVSTLTIQRTQQEDSAVYLCASSLRGRVAGELFFGEGSRLTVL.

The chain uses TRBV14 and TRBJ2-1; 15 positions match TRBD2. V dropped 4 bases and J dropped 13; count of bases not matched to a gene: 14. The CDR3 spans 17 residues. The germline V gene has CDR1 SGHDN and CDR2 FVKESK. The CDR3 coding sequence is TGTGCCAGCAGCCGCGCCCTTGGGGGACTAGCGGGAGGCGCACAGTTCTTC. Its translation is CASSRALGGLAGGAQFF.

The V gene is TRBV18, the J gene TRBJ1-6, with 11 bases matching TRBD1. V dropped 2 bases and J dropped 10; count of bases not matched to a gene: 4. CDR3 size: 15 residues. Germline V CDR1 and CDR2: KGHSH, LQKENI. The CDR3 spells CASSPDRDRGSPLHF. CDR3 DNA sequence: TGTGCCAGCTCACCAGACCGGGACAGGGGGTCACCCCTCCACTTT. Complete variable domain (other parts from reference TRBV18 and TRBJ1-6): NAGVMQNPRHLVRRRGQEARLRCSPMKGHSHVYWYRQLPEEGLKFMVYLQKENIIDESGMPKERFSAEFPKEGPSILRIQQVVRGDSAAYFCASSPDRDRGSPLHFGNGTRLTVT.

The V call is TRBV12-3 or TRBV12-4, the J call TRBJ2-5, with D possibly TRBD1 on 6 matching bases. This CDR3 contains 13 residues. The ends were cut back, 6 bases at V and 1 base at J, with 9 bases in the middle. The CDR3, as DNA: TGTGCCAGCAGCAGGGGCGGCCAAGAGACCCAGTACTTC. The encoded protein is CASSRGGQETQYF.

This sequence joins TRBV11-2 and TRBJ2-7; 9 nucleotides match TRBD1. The trim removed 5 bases at V and 0 bases at J, leaving 5 bases unmatched. The CDR3 has 15 amino acids. CDR1 and CDR2 (germline): SGHAT, FQNNGV. The CDR3 nucleotides read TGTGCCAGCAGCCACCCGGGACAGGGCTCCTACGAGCAGTACTTC. As protein: CASSHPGQGSYEQYF.

The chain combines TRBV7-2 with TRBJ1-6; 8 positions agree with TRBD1. The CDR3 totals 14 residues. Trimming removed 4 bases from V and 10 bases from J; junction bases left unmatched: 6. Germline CDR1 and CDR2: SGHTA and FQGNSA. The CDR3 DNA sequence: TGTGCCAGCAGCTCGACAGGGGTGCGCTCACCCCTCCACTTT. Translated: CASSSTGVRSPLHF. The full variable domain, with the rest looked up from reference TRBV7-2 and TRBJ1-6, is GAGVSQSPSNKVTEKGKDVELRCDPISGHTALYWYRQSLGQGLEFLIYFQGNSAPDKSGLPSDRFSAERTGGSVSTLTIQRTQQEDSAVYLCASSSTGVRSPLHFGNGTRLTVT.

The CDR3 spells CASTQARAGGEKLFF. The CDR3 DNA sequence: TGTGCCAGCACTCAGGCGAGGGCCGGGGGGGAAAAACTGTTTTTT. The chain combines TRBV28 with TRBJ1-4, with D perhaps TRBD1 (5 bases). The V and J ends lost 7 bases and 8 bases respectively, with 20 bases between them. Looked up from germline, CDR1 is MDHEN and CDR2 is SYDVKM. This CDR3 is 15 amino acids long.

The chain combines TRBV5-1 with TRBJ2-6; 9 bases are shared with TRBD2. CDR1 SGHRS and CDR2 YFSETQ come from the germline V gene. The CDR3 has 17 residues. V gave up 4 bases and J gave up 0 bases; unmatched junction bases: 5. In nucleotides, the CDR3 is TGCGCCAGCAGCGCGACTAGCGGCTTCTCTGGGGCCAACGTCCTGACTTTC. Residues: CASSATSGFSGANVLTF.

Note on this clone: Other DNA sequences from this sample encode an identical CDR3 as well. The chain carries TRBV6-5 and TRBJ1-3; D unclear. Germline V gene sequence: CDR1 MNHEY, CDR2 SVGAGI. V lost 0 bases and J lost 0, with 6 bases in between. CDR3 length equals 15 residues. CDR3 bases: TGTGCCAGCAGTTACTCTGGGGACTCTGGAAACACCATATATTTT. Protein product: CASSYSGDSGNTIYF.

As regards this clone: Mismatch with germline at one junction end may stem from a read error. The J gene is TRBJ2-5, the V gene TRBV7-7; the match to TRBD2 covers 8 bases. Germline V gene data show CDR1 as SSHAT and CDR2 as FNYEAQ (reference sequence). This CDR3 has 16 amino acids. The CDR3 loop is CASSLGGVTSAETQYF. The CDR3 nucleotides read TGTGCTAGCAGCCTGGGGGGGGTGACTAGCGCGGAGACCCAGTACTTC.

The chain uses TRBV7-2 and TRBJ1-1; no firm D call. The CDR3 contains 15 residues. The V gene lost 1 base and the J gene lost 12 bases, with 21 bases spanning the gap. CDR1 is SGHTA, CDR2 FQGNSA, per germline. The CDR3 DNA reads TGTGCCAGCAGCTTAGGGGTCGATAGGGTCCGATTAACTTTCTTT. This sequence encodes CASSLGVDRVRLTFF.